The clone carrying this T cell receptor (beta chain) occurred a few times. The target antigen is unknown. These data come from a study of response to subunit inactivated influenza vaccine. TCRdb passed the RT-PCR reads through MiXCR, listing each CDR3 protein once. The table records 650,000 to 800,000 distinct CDR3 sequences, around 13% of them present only once. Trimming shortened V by 1 base and J by 3 bases, and 9 bases separated the two germline ends. Germline CDR1 reads SQVTM; CDR2 reads ANQGSEA. The CDR3 has 13 amino acids. Findings of the study overall: Each seasonal influenza vaccination recruits few new T cells, the authors suggested.

The chain joins TRBV29-1 to TRBJ2-5; D is possibly TRBD1 (5 bases). This TCR came from a man aged 45-60 years who received an inactivated influenza vaccine. Sequences were derived from PBMCs from blood, sampled less than 15 days before vaccination. Here the CDR3 DNA reads TGCAGCGTTGAAGGACAGTCCAAAGAGACCCAGTACTTC. It translates to CSVEGQSKETQYF.